The 11 T cell receptor beta chains presented below share a single source sample, sequenced in a study of T cell responses to AZD1222 COVID-19 vaccine. The protocol was immunoSEQ multiplex PCR, while the TCRdb copy is restricted to in-frame clones and leaves out a portion. The table shows about 100,000 clones, with about 87% occurring only once. Sequenced here: peripheral blood, sampled on day 0 of AZD1222 vaccination. Every receptor here comes from an adult in good health.

This clone was seen only once. The gene calls are TRBV2 and TRBJ2-1; D assignment may be TRBD1 or TRBD2 (5 bases each). Deletions cut 3 bases from V and 3 bases from J, with 15 bases between. The germline V gene has CDR1 SNHLY and CDR2 FYNNEI. The CDR3 is made up of 16 amino acids. The CDR3 DNA sequence: TGTGCCAGCAGTGAGAGGGTGAGGGGAAACTACAATGAGCAGTTCTTC. Residues: CASSERVRGNYNEQFF.

V and J are TRBV6-2 or TRBV6-3 and TRBJ1-1; D remains unclear. This CDR3 has 11 residues. The germline CDR1 and CDR2 sequences are MNHEY and SVGEGT. Trimming left V 6 bases short and J 8 bases short, with 10 bases between. CDR3 in amino acids: CASSQGSEAFF. CDR3 bases: TGTGCCAGCAGCCAAGGGTCGGAAGCTTTCTTT.

The chain is built from TRBV27 and TRBJ2-1; D is ambiguous. The V end lost 5 bases, the J end lost 5 bases, and 10 bases lay between the germline ends. CDR3 size: 13 residues. Per the germline V gene, CDR1 is MNHEY and CDR2 is SMNVEV (reference sequence). Here the CDR3 DNA reads TGTGCCAGCAGTCCAGACGTCGACAATGAGCAGTTCTTC. Its protein product is CASSPDVDNEQFF.

The rearrangement joins TRBV28 to TRBJ1-2, with D possibly being TRBD1 (5 bases). Germline assignment: CDR1 MDHEN and CDR2 SYDVKM. This CDR3 comprises 12 residues. V was shortened by 3 bases and J by 13 bases, with 15 bases between the two germline ends. The CDR3 sequence is CASSLGRQFSTF. CDR3 coding DNA: TGTGCCAGCAGTTTGGGGCGCCAGTTCTCCACCTTC.

This chain joins TRBV18 and TRBJ1-4; the D gene is possibly TRBD1 (6 bases). V was pared by 1 base and J by 4 bases, with 13 bases between. The CDR3 contains 16 residues. Germline V gene data show CDR1 as KGHSH and CDR2 as LQKENI. DNA for the CDR3: TGTGCCAGCTCACCACAACCACAGGGAAATAATGAAAAACTGTTTTTT. The encoded protein is CASSPQPQGNNEKLFF.

The table lists this clone with a count of one. This chain connects TRBV11-2 to TRBJ2-3; 9 nucleotides line up with TRBD2. The CDR3 extends over 15 amino acids. The J segment lost 3 bases and the V segment lost 1 base, leaving 2 bases of the junction unmatched. CDR1 is SGHAT and CDR2 is FQNNGV in the germline V gene. CDR3 DNA sequence: TGTGCCAGCAGCTTAGCTAGCGGGGTAACAGATACGCAGTATTTT. Its translation is CASSLASGVTDTQYF.

The chain has TRBV5-6 and TRBJ2-1; D ambiguous. Trimming left V 8 bases short and J 0 bases short, with 15 bases between. The CDR3 is made up of 15 amino acids. The germline CDR1 and CDR2 sequences are SGHDT and YYEEEE. CDR3 in amino acids: CASRRGRGSYNEQFF. CDR3 nucleotides: TGTGCCAGTAGGCGTGGGCGAGGCTCCTACAATGAGCAGTTCTTC.

The chain has TRBV11-2 and TRBJ2-2; 7 bases fit TRBD2. The CDR3 covers 16 residues. The junction had 15 bases not matched to a gene; V was cut back by 7 bases and J by 7 bases. Germline CDR1 reads SGHAT; CDR2 reads FQNNGV. The CDR3 loop is CASTPAGELGHGELFF. The CDR3 DNA reads TGTGCCAGCACCCCTGCGGGAGAATTAGGGCACGGGGAGCTGTTTTTT.

V is TRBV15 and J is TRBJ1-2; no firm D call. The CDR3 spans 14 residues. Germline assignment: CDR1 LNHNV and CDR2 YYDKDF (reference sequence). V was clipped by 5 bases and J by 4 bases, with 14 bases between them. CDR3 loop: CATSGPEGSYGYTF. DNA for the CDR3: TGTGCCACCAGCGGACCTGAGGGTAGCTATGGCTACACCTTC.

V usage is TRBV5-1 and J usage is TRBJ2-7; 8 nucleotides line up with TRBD1. Germline values: CDR1 SGHRS, CDR2 YFSETQ. The CDR3 runs to 13 residues. V lost 4 bases, J lost 4 bases, and 4 bases stayed unmatched. CDR3 sequence (DNA): TGCGCCAGCAGCGACGGACAGGGTTACGAGCAGTACTTC. Its protein is CASSDGQGYEQYF.

V and J are TRBV16 and TRBJ1-2; D uncertain. Germline lookup yields CDR1 KGHSY and CDR2 FQNENV. With 2 bases removed from V and 4 bases from J, the gap between germline ends came to 5 bases. CDR3 size: 12 residues. The CDR3 here is CASSQDLYGYTF. The CDR3 coding sequence is TGTGCCAGCAGCCAAGACCTCTATGGCTACACCTTC.